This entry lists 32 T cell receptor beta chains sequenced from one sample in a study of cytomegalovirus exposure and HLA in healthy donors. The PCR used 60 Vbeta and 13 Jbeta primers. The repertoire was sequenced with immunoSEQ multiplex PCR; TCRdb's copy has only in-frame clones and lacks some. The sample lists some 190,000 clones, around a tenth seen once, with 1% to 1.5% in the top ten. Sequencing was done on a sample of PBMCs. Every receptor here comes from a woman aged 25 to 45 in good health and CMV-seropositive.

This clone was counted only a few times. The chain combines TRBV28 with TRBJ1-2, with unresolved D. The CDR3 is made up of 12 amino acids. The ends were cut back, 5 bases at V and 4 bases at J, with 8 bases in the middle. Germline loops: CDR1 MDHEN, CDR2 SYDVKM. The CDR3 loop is CASSTSPYGYTF. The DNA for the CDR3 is TGTGCCAGCAGTACGAGCCCCTATGGCTACACCTTC.

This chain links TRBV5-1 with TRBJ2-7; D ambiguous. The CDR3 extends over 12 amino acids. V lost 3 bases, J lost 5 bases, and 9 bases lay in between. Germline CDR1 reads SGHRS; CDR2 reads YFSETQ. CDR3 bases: TGCGCCAGCAGCTCACCTCGGGACGAGCAGTACTTC. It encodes CASSSPRDEQYF.

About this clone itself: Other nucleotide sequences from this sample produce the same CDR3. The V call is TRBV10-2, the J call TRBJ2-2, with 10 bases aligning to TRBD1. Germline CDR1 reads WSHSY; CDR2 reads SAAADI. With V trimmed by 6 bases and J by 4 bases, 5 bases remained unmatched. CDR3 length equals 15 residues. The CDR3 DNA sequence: TGCGCCAGCAGCGGACAGGGGGTCAGCACCGGGGAGCTGTTTTTT. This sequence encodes CASSGQGVSTGELFF.

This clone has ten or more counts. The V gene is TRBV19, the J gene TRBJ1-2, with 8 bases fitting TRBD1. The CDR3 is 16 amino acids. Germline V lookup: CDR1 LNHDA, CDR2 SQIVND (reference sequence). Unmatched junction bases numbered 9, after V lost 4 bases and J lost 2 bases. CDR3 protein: CASSRSTGAKNYGYTF. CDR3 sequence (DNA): TGTGCCAGTAGTAGATCGACAGGGGCTAAGAACTATGGCTACACCTTC.

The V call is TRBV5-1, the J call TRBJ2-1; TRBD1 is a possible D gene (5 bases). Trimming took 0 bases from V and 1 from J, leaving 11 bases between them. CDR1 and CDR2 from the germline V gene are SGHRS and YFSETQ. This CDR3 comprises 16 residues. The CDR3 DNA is TGCGCCAGCAGCTTGGCGACAGCAGCTTCCTACAATGAGCAGTTCTTC. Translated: CASSLATAASYNEQFF. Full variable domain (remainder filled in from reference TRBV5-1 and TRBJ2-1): KAGVTQTPRYLIKTRGQQVTLSCSPISGHRSVSWYQQTPGQGLQFLFEYFSETQRNKGNFPGRFSGRQFSNSRSEMNVSTLELGDSALYLCASSLATAASYNEQFFGPGTRLTVL.

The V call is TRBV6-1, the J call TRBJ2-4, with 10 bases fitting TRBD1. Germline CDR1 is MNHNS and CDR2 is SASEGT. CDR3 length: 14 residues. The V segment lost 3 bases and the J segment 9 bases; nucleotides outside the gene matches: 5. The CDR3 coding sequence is TGTGCCAGCAGTGATGGGACAGGGGAGACCATTCAGTACTTC. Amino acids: CASSDGTGETIQYF.

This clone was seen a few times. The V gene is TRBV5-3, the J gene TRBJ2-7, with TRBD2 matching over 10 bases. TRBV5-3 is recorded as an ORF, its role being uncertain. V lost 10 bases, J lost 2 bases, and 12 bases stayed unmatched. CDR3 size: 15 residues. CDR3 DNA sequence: TGTGCCCCTAGAGCGGGGGGGCGGGATACCTACGAGCAGTACTTC. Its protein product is CAPRAGGRDTYEQYF.

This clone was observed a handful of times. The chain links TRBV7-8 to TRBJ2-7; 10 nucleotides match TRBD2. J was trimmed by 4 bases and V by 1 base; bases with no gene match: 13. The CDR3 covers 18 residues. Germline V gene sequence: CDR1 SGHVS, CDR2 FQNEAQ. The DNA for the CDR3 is TGTGCCAGCAGCTTAGAGGGGGATCTAGCGGGAGAAAGGTACGAGCAGTACTTC. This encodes CASSLEGDLAGERYEQYF.

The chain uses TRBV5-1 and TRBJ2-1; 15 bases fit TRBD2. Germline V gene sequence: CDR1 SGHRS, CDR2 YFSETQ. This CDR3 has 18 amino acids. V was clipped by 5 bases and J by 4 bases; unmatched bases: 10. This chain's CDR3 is CASRPGLAGGLQYNEQFF. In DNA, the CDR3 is TGCGCCAGCAGGCCGGGACTAGCGGGAGGACTACAGTACAATGAGCAGTTCTTC.

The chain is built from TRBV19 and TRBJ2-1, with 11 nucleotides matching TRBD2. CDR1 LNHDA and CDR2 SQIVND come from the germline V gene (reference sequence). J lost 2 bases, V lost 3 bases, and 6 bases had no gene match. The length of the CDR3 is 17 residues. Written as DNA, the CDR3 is TGTGCCAGTAGTATCGTGCTAGCGGGAGGTCCCTACAATGAGCAGTTCTTC. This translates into CASSIVLAGGPYNEQFF.

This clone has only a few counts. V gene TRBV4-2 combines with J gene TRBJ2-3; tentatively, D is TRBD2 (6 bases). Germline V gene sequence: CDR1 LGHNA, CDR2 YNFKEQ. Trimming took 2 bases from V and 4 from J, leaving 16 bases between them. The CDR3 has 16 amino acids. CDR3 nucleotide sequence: TGTGCCAGCAGCCAACTAGCGTTTGTGGGGGCAGATACGCAGTATTTT. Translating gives CASSQLAFVGADTQYF.

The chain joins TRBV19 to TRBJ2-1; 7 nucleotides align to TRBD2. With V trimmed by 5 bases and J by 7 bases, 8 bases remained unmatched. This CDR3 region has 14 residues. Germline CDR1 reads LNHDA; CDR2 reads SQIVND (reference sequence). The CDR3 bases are TGTGCCAGTAGTCTCACGACTAGCATGAATGAGCAGTTCTTC. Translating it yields CASSLTTSMNEQFF.

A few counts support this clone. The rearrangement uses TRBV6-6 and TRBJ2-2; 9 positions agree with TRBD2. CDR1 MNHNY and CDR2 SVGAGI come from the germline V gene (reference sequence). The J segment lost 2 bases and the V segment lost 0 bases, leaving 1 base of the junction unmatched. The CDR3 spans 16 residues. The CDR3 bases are TGTGCCAGCAGTTACTCGACTAGCGGAAACACCGGGGAGCTGTTTTTT. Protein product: CASSYSTSGNTGELFF.

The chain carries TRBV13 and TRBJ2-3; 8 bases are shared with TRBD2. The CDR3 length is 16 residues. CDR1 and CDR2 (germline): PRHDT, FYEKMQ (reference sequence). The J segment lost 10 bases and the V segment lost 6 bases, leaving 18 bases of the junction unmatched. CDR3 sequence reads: CASSWAGSGSTLSQYF. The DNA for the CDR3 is TGTGCCAGCAGTTGGGCGGGGAGCGGGAGTACCCTTTCGCAGTATTTT.

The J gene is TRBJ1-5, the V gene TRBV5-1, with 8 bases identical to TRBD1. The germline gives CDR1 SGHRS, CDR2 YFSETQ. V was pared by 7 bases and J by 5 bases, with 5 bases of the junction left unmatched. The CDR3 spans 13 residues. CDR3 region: CASCDRGDQPQHF. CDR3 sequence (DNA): TGCGCCAGCTGTGACAGGGGAGATCAGCCCCAGCATTTT.

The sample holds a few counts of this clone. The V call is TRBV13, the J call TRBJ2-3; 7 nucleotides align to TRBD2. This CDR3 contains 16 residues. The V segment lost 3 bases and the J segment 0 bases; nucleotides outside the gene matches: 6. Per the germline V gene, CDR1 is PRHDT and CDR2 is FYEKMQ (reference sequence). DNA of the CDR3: TGTGCCAGCAGCTTCAAGGGAGGGCATAGCACAGATACGCAGTATTTT. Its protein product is CASSFKGGHSTDTQYF.

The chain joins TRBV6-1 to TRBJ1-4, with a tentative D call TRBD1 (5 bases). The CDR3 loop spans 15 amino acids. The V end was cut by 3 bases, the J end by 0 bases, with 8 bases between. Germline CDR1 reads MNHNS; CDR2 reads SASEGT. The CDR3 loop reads CASSEGLATNEKLFF. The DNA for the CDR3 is TGTGCCAGCAGTGAGGGGCTTGCAACTAATGAAAAACTGTTTTTT.

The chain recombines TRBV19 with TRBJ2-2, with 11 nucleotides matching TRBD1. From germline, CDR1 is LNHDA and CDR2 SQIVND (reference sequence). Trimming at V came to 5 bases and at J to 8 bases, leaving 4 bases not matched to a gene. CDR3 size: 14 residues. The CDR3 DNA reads TGTGCCAGTAGTTGGACAGGGGGCCTGGGGGAGCTGTTTTTT. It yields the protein CASSWTGGLGELFF. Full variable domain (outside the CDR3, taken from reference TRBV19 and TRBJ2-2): DGGITQSPKYLFRKEGQNVTLSCEQNLNHDAMYWYRQDPGQGLRLIYYSQIVNDFQKGDIAEGYSVSREKKESFPLTVTSAQKNPTAFYLCASSWTGGLGELFFGEGSRLTVL.

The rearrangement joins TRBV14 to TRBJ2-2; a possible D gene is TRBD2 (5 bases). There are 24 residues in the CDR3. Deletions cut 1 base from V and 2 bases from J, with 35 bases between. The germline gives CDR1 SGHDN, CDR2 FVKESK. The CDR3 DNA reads TGTGCCAGCAGCCAAGCCCGGAGTGGCCTCTCCCTGGAGCGAGGGCTAGGAAACACCGGGGAGCTGTTTTTT. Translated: CASSQARSGLSLERGLGNTGELFF. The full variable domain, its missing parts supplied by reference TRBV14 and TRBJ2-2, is EAGVTQFPSHSVIEKGQTVTLRCDPISGHDNLYWYRRVMGKEIKFLLHFVKESKQDESGMPNNRFLAERTGGTYSTLKVQPAELEDSGVYFCASSQARSGLSLERGLGNTGELFFGEGSRLTVL.

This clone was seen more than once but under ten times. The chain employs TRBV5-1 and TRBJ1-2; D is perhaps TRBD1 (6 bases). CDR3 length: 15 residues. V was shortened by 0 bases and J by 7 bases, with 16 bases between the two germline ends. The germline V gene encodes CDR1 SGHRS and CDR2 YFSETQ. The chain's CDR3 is CASSLATTVGAGYTF. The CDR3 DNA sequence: TGCGCCAGCAGCTTGGCGACGACGGTGGGGGCTGGCTACACCTTC.

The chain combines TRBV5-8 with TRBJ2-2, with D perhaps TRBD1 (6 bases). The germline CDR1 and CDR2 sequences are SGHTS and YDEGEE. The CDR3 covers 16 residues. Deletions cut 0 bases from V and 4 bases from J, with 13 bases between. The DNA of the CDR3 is TGTGCCAGCAGCTTGGATGAGGGGGTGCCCACCGGGGAGCTGTTTTTT. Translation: CASSLDEGVPTGELFF.

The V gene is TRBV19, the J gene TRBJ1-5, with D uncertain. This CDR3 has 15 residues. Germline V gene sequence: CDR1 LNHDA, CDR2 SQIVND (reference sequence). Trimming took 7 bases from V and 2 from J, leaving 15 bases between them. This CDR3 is CASTFNFGGNQPQHF. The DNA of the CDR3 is TGTGCCAGTACTTTCAATTTCGGGGGCAATCAGCCCCAGCATTTT.

CDR3 amino acids: CASSLTTGDGEAFF. The CDR3 DNA sequence: TGTGCCAGCAGCCTCACGACAGGGGATGGTGAAGCTTTCTTT. The V and J genes are TRBV7-9 and TRBJ1-1, with 8 bases that match TRBD1. Trimming took 5 bases from V and 7 from J; bases not matched to a gene: 9. The germline gives CDR1 SEHNR, CDR2 FQNEAQ (reference sequence). The CDR3 totals 14 residues.

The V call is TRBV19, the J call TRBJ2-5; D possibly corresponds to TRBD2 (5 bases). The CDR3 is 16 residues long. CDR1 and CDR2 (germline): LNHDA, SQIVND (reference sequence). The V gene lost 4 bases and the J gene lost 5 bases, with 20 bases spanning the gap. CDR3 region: CASSTLGSVRRETQYF. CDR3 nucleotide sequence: TGTGCCAGTAGTACATTAGGAAGCGTTCGGAGGGAGACCCAGTACTTC.

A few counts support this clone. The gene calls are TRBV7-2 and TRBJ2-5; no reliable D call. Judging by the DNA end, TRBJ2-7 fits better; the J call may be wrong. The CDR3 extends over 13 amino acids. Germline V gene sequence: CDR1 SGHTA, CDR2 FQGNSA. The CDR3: CASSPTTGYEQYF. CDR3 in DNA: TGTGCCAGCAGCCCCACGACTGGCTACGAGCAGTACTTC.

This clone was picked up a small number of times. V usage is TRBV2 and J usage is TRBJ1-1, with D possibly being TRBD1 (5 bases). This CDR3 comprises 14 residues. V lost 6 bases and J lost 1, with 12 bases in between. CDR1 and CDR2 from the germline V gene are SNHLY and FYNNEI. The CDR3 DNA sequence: TGTGCCAGCAGCAACACGGGGGGGAACACTGAAGCTTTCTTT. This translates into CASSNTGGNTEAFF.

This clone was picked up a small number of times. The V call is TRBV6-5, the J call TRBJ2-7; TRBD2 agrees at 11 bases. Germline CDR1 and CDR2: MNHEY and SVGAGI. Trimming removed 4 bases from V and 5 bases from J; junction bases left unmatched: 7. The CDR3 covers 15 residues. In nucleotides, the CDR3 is TGTGCCAGCAGTTTGCTAGCGGGAGGCTTCGACGAGCAGTACTTC. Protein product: CASSLLAGGFDEQYF.

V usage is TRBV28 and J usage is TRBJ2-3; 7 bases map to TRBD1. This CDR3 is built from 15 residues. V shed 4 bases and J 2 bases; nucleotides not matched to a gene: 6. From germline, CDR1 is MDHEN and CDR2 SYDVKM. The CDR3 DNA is TGTGCCAGCAGTTCCCCAGGGACAGCCACAGATACGCAGTATTTT. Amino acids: CASSSPGTATDTQYF.

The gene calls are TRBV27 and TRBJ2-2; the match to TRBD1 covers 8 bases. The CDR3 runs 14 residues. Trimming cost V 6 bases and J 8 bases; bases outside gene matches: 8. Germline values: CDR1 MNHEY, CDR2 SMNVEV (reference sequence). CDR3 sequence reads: CASSPQGAPGELFF. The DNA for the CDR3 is TGTGCCAGCAGCCCCCAGGGGGCGCCGGGGGAGCTGTTTTTT.

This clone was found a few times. CDR3 loop: CSVGSGGYNEQFF. The CDR3 region has the DNA TGCAGCGTTGGTAGCGGGGGATACAATGAGCAGTTCTTC. The chain links TRBV29-1 to TRBJ2-1; 9 bases are shared with TRBD2. The CDR3 is 13 amino acids. Germline values: CDR1 SQVTM, CDR2 ANQGSEA. V dropped 4 bases and J dropped 4; count of bases not matched to a gene: 2.

The CDR3: CASTQLAGASYEQYF. CDR3 nucleotide sequence: TGTGCCAGCACTCAGTTAGCGGGAGCTAGTTACGAGCAGTACTTC. V is TRBV28 and J is TRBJ2-7; 9 nucleotides agree with TRBD2. V was clipped by 7 bases and J by 4 bases; unmatched bases: 11. The CDR3 consists of 15 residues. Germline-derived CDR1 and CDR2 are MDHEN and SYDVKM.

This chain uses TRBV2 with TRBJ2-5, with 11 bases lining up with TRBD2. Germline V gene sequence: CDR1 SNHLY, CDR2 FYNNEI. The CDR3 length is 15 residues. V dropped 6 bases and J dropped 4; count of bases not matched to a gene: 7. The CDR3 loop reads CASRETSGGGETQYF. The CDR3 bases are TGTGCCAGCAGGGAAACTAGCGGGGGAGGAGAGACCCAGTACTTC.